This T cell receptor beta chain was observed in a study of T cells in Graves' hyperthyroidism and ophthalmopathy. Overall study: Peripheral blood was drawn at first diagnosis, prior to all treatment.

This clonotype has only a few counts. Uncontrolled infection, other autoimmune disease, pregnancy or lactation barred patients from enrollment. With V trimmed by 0 bases and J by 2 bases, 7 bases remained unmatched. CDR1 and CDR2 (germline): SGHTA, FQGNSA. CDR3 size: 17 residues. Researchers amplified the TCR beta CDR3 regions from RNA transcripts. A first-round RT-PCR of the TCR CDR3 used the HTBI primer set. TCRdb re-called the multiplex PCR reads through MiXCR, storing one row per CDR3 protein. The table lists some 550,000 distinct CDR3 sequences, 16% of them singletons. This TCR was sampled from a woman in her thirties or forties with Graves' ophthalmopathy. Sequenced sample: blood. The rearrangement uses TRBV7-2 and TRBJ2-3, with 8 bases matching TRBD2. The DNA of the CDR3 is TGTGCCAGCAGCTTAGCGTTCACTAGCGGACACACAGATACGCAGTATTTT. It specifies CASSLAFTSGHTDTQYF.